This TCR beta chain was documented in a study of cytomegalovirus exposure and HLA in healthy donors. Study information: In an earlier analysis, 95 million to 140 million unique TCR beta sequences were found from about 179 million T cells.

Germline CDR1 and CDR2: SGHRS and YFSETQ. CDR3 size: 15 residues. V shed 3 bases, J shed 7 bases, and the junction held 7 bases outside the gene matches. PCR used 60 Vbeta primers and 13 Jbeta primers. TCRdb keeps only in-frame clones here, not all; method: immunoSEQ multiplex PCR. The sample records more than 50,000 clones, over 60% being singletons. The J gene is TRBJ1-4, the V gene TRBV5-1, with TRBD1 matching 9 bases. This TCR was sampled from a man aged 45-65 years in good health and CMV-seropositive. The source material was PBMCs. The CDR3 is CASSSIQGAREKLFF. The CDR3 DNA is TGCGCCAGCAGCTCCATACAGGGGGCGCGTGAAAAACTGTTTTTT.